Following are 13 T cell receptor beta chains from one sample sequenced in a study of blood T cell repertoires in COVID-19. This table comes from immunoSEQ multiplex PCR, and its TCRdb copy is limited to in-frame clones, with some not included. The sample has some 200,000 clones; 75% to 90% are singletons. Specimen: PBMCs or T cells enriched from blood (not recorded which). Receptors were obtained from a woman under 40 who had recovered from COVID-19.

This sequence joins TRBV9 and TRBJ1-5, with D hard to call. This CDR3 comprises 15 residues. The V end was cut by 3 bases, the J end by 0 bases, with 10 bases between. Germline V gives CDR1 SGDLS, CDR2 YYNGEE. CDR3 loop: CASSEGGNSNQPQHF. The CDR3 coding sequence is TGTGCCAGCAGCGAGGGCGGGAATAGCAATCAGCCCCAGCATTTT.

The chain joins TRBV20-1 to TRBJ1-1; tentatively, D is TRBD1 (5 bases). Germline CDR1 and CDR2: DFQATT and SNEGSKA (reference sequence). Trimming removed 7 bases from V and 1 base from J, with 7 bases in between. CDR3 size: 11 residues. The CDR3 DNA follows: TGCAGTGGGGGCGCGAACACTGAAGCTTTCTTT. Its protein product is CSGGANTEAFF.

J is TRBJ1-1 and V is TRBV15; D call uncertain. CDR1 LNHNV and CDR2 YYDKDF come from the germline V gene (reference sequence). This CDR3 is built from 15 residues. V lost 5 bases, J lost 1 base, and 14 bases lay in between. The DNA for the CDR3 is TGTGCCACCAGCTCAACGGGGAGTGGGAACACTGAAGCTTTCTTT. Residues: CATSSTGSGNTEAFF.

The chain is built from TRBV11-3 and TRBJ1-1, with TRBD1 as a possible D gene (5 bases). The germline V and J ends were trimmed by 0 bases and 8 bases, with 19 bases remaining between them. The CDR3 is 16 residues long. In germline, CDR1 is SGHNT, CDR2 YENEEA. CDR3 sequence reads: CASSLDPGTGLREAFF. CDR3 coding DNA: TGTGCCAGCAGCTTAGATCCCGGGACGGGACTAAGGGAAGCTTTCTTT.

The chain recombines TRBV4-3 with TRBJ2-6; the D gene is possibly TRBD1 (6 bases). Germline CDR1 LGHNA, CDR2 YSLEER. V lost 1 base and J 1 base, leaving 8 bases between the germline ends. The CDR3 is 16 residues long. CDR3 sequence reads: CASSQAQGSGANVLTF. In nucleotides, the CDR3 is TGCGCCAGCAGCCAAGCACAGGGTTCTGGGGCCAACGTCCTGACTTTC.

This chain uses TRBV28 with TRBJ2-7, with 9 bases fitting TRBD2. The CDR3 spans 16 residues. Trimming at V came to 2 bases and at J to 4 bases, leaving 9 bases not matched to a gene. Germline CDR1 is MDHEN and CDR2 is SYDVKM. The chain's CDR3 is CASSLRREGRGYEQYF. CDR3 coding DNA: TGTGCCAGCAGTTTAAGGCGGGAGGGCCGGGGGTACGAGCAGTACTTC.

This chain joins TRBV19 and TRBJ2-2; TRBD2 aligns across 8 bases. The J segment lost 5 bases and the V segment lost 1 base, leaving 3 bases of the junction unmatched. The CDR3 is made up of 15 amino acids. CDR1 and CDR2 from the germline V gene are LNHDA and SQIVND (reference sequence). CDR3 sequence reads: CASSIGPGGTGELFF. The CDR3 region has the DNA TGTGCCAGTAGTATAGGACCGGGGGGGACCGGGGAGCTGTTTTTT.

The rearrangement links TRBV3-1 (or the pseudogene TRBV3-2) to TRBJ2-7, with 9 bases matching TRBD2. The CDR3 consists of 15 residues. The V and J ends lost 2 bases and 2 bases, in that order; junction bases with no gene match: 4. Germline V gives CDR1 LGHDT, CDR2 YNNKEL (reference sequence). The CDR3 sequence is CASSQNLAGTYEQYF. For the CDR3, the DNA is TGTGCCAGCAGCCAAAATCTAGCGGGAACCTACGAGCAGTACTTC.

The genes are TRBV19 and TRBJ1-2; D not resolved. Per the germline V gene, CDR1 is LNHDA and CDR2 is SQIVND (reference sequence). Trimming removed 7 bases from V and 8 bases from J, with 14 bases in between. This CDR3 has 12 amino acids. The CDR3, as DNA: TGTGCCAGTACCCAGGTTGGCTGGGGCTACACCTTC. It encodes CASTQVGWGYTF. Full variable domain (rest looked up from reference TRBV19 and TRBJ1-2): DGGITQSPKYLFRKEGQNVTLSCEQNLNHDAMYWYRQDPGQGLRLIYYSQIVNDFQKGDIAEGYSVSREKKESFPLTVTSAQKNPTAFYLCASTQVGWGYTFGSGTRLTVV.

The CDR3, as DNA: TGTGCCAGCAGCCAAGATCGTAATAGCAATCAGCCCCAGCATTTT. This encodes CASSQDRNSNQPQHF. J is TRBJ1-5 and V is TRBV4-2; unclear D gene. V gave up 0 bases and J gave up 0 bases, with 6 bases separating them. Germline CDR1 LGHNA, CDR2 YNFKEQ. The CDR3 sequence is 15 residues long.

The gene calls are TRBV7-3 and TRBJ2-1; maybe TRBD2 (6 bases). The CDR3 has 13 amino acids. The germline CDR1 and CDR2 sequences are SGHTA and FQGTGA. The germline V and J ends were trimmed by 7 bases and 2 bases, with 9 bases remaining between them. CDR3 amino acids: CASTLAPYNEQFF. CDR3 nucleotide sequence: TGTGCCAGCACCCTAGCGCCCTACAATGAGCAGTTCTTC.

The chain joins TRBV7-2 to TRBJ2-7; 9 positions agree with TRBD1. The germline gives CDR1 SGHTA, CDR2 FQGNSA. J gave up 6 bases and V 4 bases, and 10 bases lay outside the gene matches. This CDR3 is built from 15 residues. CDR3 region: CASSSNGGQGFEQYF. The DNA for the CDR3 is TGTGCCAGCAGCTCCAATGGGGGACAGGGTTTCGAGCAGTACTTC.

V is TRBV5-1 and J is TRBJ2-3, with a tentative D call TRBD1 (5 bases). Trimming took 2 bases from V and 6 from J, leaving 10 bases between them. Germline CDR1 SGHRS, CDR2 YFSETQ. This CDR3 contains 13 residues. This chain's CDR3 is CASSFQGEDTQYF. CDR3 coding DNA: TGCGCCAGCAGCTTCCAGGGCGAGGATACGCAGTATTTT.